This is a list of T cell receptor beta chains from one sample in a study of shared clonotypes between healthy human individuals. The data were produced by immunoSEQ multiplex PCR, yet TCRdb's version contains in-frame clones alone and is incomplete. The sample lists around 600,000 clones; approximately 95% were seen once. The sample was naive CD8+ T cells sorted from blood. The source is a woman in her twenties or thirties in good health. Both conserved end residues are part of each CDR3. The order of the fields is CDR3 protein, J gene, V gene.

CASTHSNPETQYF	TRBJ2-5	TRBV19
CATGIDTQYF	TRBJ2-3	TRBV6-5
CATETGAGEQYF	TRBJ2-7	TRBV19
CASSVAPGVTYEQYF	TRBJ2-7	TRBV9
CASSLGQGGEAFF	TRBJ1-1	TRBV7-6
CASSPRGGARAPILELFF	TRBJ2-2	TRBV27
CASSLLGREGSYEQYF	TRBJ2-7	TRBV5-6
CASSLVSGTEAFF	TRBJ1-1	TRBV5-1
CASAGGGRFNQPQHF	TRBJ1-5	TRBV5-8
CASSLRVRGREAFF	TRBJ1-1	TRBV11-2
CASSSLTSGKVYNEQFF	TRBJ2-1	TRBV7-9
CASSFPSQRQTYEQYF	TRBJ2-7	TRBV28
CASSGTSGTGDTQYF	TRBJ2-3	TRBV7-2
CASRLLRRLETQYF	TRBJ2-5	TRBV2
CASSNGRTEAFF	TRBJ1-1	TRBV19
CASSALSSGANVLTF	TRBJ2-6	TRBV27
CASSSEEAGVFEQYF	-	TRBV7-8
CASSYSRSSSGNTIYF	TRBJ1-3	TRBV6-5
CASSPRTSGSLGANEQFF	TRBJ2-1	TRBV19
CASSQGLQETQYF	TRBJ2-5	TRBV7-3
CASSAQGLAAYNEQFF	TRBJ2-1	TRBV6-4
CASQETGVTYEQYF	TRBJ2-7	TRBV27
CASSTGTGKYEQYF	TRBJ2-7	TRBV5-8
CASSLTRGFNEQFF	TRBJ2-1	TRBV27
CASSLILAGTHEQYF	TRBJ2-7	TRBV28
CASSLAGGPQEQYF	TRBJ2-7	TRBV7-9
CASSISGRTDTQYF	TRBJ2-3	TRBV9
CASSLVGSPGSYNEQFF	TRBJ2-1	TRBV5-4
CASSEDRLGANVLTF	TRBJ2-6	TRBV6-1
CASSKGNIWIPTLPGSSGNTIYF	TRBJ1-3	TRBV21-1
CASSSVIFYNEQFF	TRBJ2-1	TRBV7-2
CASSLLTGELFF	TRBJ2-2	TRBV27
CASSLTGTTEAFF	TRBJ1-1	TRBV28
CASRTGWHNQPQHF	TRBJ1-5	TRBV19
CASSWDAKNTEAFF	TRBJ1-1	TRBV5-1
CASSLIDRANTGELFF	TRBJ2-2	TRBV7-6
CASSLRGLSEAFF	TRBJ1-1	TRBV28
CASSYLSGSAYNEQFF	TRBJ2-1	TRBV27
CASSESWDLPTDTQYF	TRBJ2-3	TRBV10-1
CASSLVLAGQGYEQYF	TRBJ2-7	TRBV7-9
CASSQPSSGEPYEQYF	TRBJ2-7	TRBV4-2
CASSFESYEQYF	TRBJ2-7	TRBV6-6
CAISETEPYSNQPQHF	TRBJ1-5	TRBV10-3
CASRYDRGDYEQYF	TRBJ2-7	TRBV4-2
CAWMSGLGTEAFF	TRBJ1-1	TRBV30
CASSYPGPEQFF	TRBJ2-1	TRBV6-5
CASNTGGTAEQFF	TRBJ2-1	TRBV28
CASSLKGAADGYTF	TRBJ1-2	TRBV13